This entry is about one TCR beta chain. The antigen this receptor binds is unknown. No much larger clonotype is one base removed from it; base qualities were not supplied. These data belong to a study of cytomegalovirus exposure and HLA in healthy donors (dated by TCRdb to the late 2010s). A note on the overall study: According to an earlier analysis of several hundred of the donors, about 179 million T cells yielded approximately 120 million unique TCR beta sequences and approximately 300 Gb of sequence data. The study was designed to test whether signatures of past pathogen exposure could be identified by cataloging public T cell receptors. The study used immunosequencing to profile the T cell repertoires of around 600 subjects and linked those repertoires to cytomegalovirus serostatus. Typing coverage varied by locus: roughly 629-640 donors for A, B, C, DRB1 and DQB1; 500 to 550 for DQA1; approximately 570 for DPA1; approximately 450 for DPB1. Four to six DR-DQ haplotypes were handled as single units for association and clustering, since linkage in the cohort was strong. The study combined high-throughput TCR immunosequencing, statistical association of individual TCRs with disease status, and machine learning to predict cytomegalovirus infection status. To decide whether each TCR beta V gene segment behaved as functional or pseudogenic, an earlier analysis of fewer than 750 of the donors relied on high-throughput TCR beta sequencing. Donor age, sex, ethnicity and CMV serostatus were collected together with the repertoire data. A later analysis re-analyzed previously published TCR beta repertoires from roughly 600 donors and added high-resolution HLA genotyping to study TCR occurrence patterns. Genome-wide SNP genotypes for about three fifths of the roughly 700 donors were used in a later genetic analysis, which treated that subset as a discovery cohort. HLA typing included class I and class II loci at four-digit resolution. Every repertoire in the discovery cohort had been generated on one and the same sequencing platform. An early release that covered 640 HLA-typed donors contained 250 to 350 gigabases of sequencing data and some 87 million unique TCR sequences. The later analysis used no new phenotypic data to find candidate immune exposures, relying instead on TCR beta sequences and their occurrence across donors. Across around 400 genotyped donors of the cohort, an average of about 240,000 unique TCR beta nucleotide sequences per donor were sequenced, and about a sixth of those sequences were non-productive. A separate validation cohort of roughly 120 different subjects was used in addition to the approximately 610-subject first cohort. The genetic ancestry cluster associated with self-reported Caucasian donors included approximately 85% of the roughly 380 genotyped donors. The study at large found these results: A later genetic analysis associated a missense DCLRE1C variant with V-gene and J-gene trimming of TCR beta chains, and an independent cohort replicated the association. The authors suggested that the approach could potentially be extended to other disease states and immunological phenotypes. Roughly 15 rarely observed V segments, including chromosome 9 orphons, were excluded from the earlier analysis of approximately 500 of the donors because counts were too low. A later genetic analysis reported fewer N-insertions in productive TCRs among donors in an Asian-associated ancestry cluster than the approximately 700-donor mean. Linkage disequilibrium might explain the correlated functional status among segregating V segments, but an unknown experimental factor could not be excluded. At a false discovery rate of 0.05, a later analysis linked around 17,000 TCR beta sequences to specific HLA alleles. Because some donors lacked HLA typing at each locus, the association tests relied only on the typed subset. In both the original and validation cohorts, the classifier was reported to diagnose cytomegalovirus status with high specificity and sensitivity. Three of the identified cytomegalovirus-associated TCR beta chains were confirmed in vitro to be specific for cytomegalovirus antigens. A later analysis found that most CMV-associated TCR beta chains appeared HLA-restricted, with HLA associations seemingly driven largely by CMV exposure. For the cohort, immune exposure information was limited to CMV serostatus. Several of the top co-occurrence clusters appeared to be linked to parvovirus B19, influenza, CMV and Epstein-Barr virus, according to a later analysis. A further reported finding was that TCR beta sequences accurately predicted the HLA-A and HLA-B alleles for most subjects in the first cohort. A group of highly shared sequence variants was considered likely to be a technical artifact of the sequencing pipeline. The presence/absence analyses assumed that sequencing depth was roughly uniform across donors, and that assumption may not be true. In an earlier analysis of roughly 560 of the donors, most TCR beta V segments were observed in productive rearrangements about 87% or about 30% of the time, broadly matching IMGT annotations. When HLA alleles, especially DR and DQ, strongly co-occurred, TCR associations were difficult to assign to individual alleles. The cohort was sequenced for TCR beta chains only, and without alpha or paired-chain data the features that could be detected were limited. Most TCR sequences were observed very rarely across donors, whereas some public TCRs were present in many individuals. Compared with equally common non-associated chains, HLA-associated TCR beta chains in a later analysis were more clonally expanded and had lower generation probabilities. In a later analysis, TCR association rates were found to vary across HLA loci, with the most associated TCRs seen for DRB1 alleles and the fewest for HLA-C alleles. A total of 150 to 200 TCR beta chains were listed by the study as associated with cytomegalovirus.

In total, 600 or so healthy bone marrow donors made up the cohort. At the time of sampling, every cohort member was nominally healthy, though immune exposures that went unrecorded were likely present. The donor tested CMV seronegative, placing the donor among the 350 or so seronegative members of the cohort. A peripheral blood sample was collected from each donor, and TCR beta sequencing was performed on peripheral blood mononuclear cells. The Qiagen DNeasy Blood Extraction Kit was used to extract genomic DNA from the blood cell samples. Library generation was performed with the immunoSEQ multiplex PCR assay. The multiplex PCR relied on a mix of 60 forward primers for TCR Vbeta segments and 13 reverse primers for TCR Jbeta segments. A multiplex PCR assay on genomic DNA amplified the CDR3 region of rearranged TCR beta genes. Amplified TCR beta libraries were sequenced as 87-base-pair reads on the Illumina HiSeq System. The original methods were these. A later analysis counted 75 million to 100 million unique TCR beta chains across the 550 to 700 repertoires, and some 11 million of these chains were shared by at least two donors. Raw reads were error-corrected and collapsed into unique sequences by a nearest-neighbor algorithm in which closely related sequences were merged to remove PCR and sequencing errors. V, D and J gene segments were assigned by aligning CDR3 sequences to IMGT reference sequences. For a sequence to be retained, a match of at least six nucleotides to both a V gene segment and a J gene segment was required. Rearrangements were classified as productive when the CDR3 lacked stop codons and remained in frame with V and J, and all other rearrangements were classified as non-productive. CDR3 was defined by IMGT convention, running from the second conserved V-encoded cysteine to the conserved J-encoded phenylalanine. The earlier analysis of some 600 of the donors excluded sequences that lacked an unambiguous match to a single V gene segment. In an earlier analysis of several hundred of the donors, V segments were called functional above 56.7% productive rearrangements and were called segregating when the between-donor standard deviation exceeded 5%. A statistical classification framework was developed to diagnose cytomegalovirus status using the catalog of TCR beta chain sequences. In a later analysis, V and J genes were assigned by comparing TCR nucleotide sequences against IMGT/GENE-DB human TR gene sequences. Using the TCRdist pipeline, a later analysis assigned CDR3 sequences along with most-parsimonious VDJ recombination scenarios. In a later analysis, each TCR beta chain was defined by its CDR3 amino acid sequence together with its V-gene family, and reads lacking a unique V-gene family were excluded. A later analysis removed 550 to 700 highly shared, low-generation-probability nucleotide sequences to deal with suspected cross-contamination and a sequencing artifact. A later analysis calculated a clonal expansion index for each public chain from normalized within-repertoire ranks of inferred template counts. A later analysis computed generation probabilities with a VDJ recombination model fitted to out-of-frame rearrangements, and checked the results against IGoR. In a later analysis, hypergeometric tests were used to score TCR-TCR, TCR-HLA and TCR-CMV co-occurrence, with a repertoire-size bias correction applied to TCR pairs. False discovery rates were estimated in a later analysis by permuting HLA or CMV assignments 20 times. In a later analysis, co-occurring TCRs were grouped using DBSCAN, with TCRdist sequence similarity added in when clustering inside HLA-allele-positive subsets. For co-occurrence clustering, repertoires with fewer than 30,000 or more than 120,000 public chains were excluded, along with roughly 5 repertoires with anomalous nucleotide sharing. TCRdb took over this immuneACCESS table, retaining in-frame rearrangements with V and J assigned. Such tables are incomplete; in checked studies, under half of the missing clones stem from an unresolved V gene, and the remainder is unexplained. The V and J calls and clone size come from that table; D and trimming were worked out from the DNA. The table for this sample lists 85,000 to 120,000 clones; about 71% of them were counted only once. The ten most abundant clones make up approximately 0.74% of the sample.

Sequenced material: PBMCs. This TCR was recovered from a boy between 10 and 17 years old in good health and CMV-seronegative.

In nucleotides, the sequence is TGTGCCAGCAGCTTAGCCCCCGAGGGGGCCCACGAGCAGTACTTC. Its translation reads: CASSLAPEGAHEQYF. The sequence is built from TRBV7-6 and TRBJ2-7, with 7 bases in between that match TRBD1. The germline V gene encodes CDR1 SGHVS and CDR2 FNYEAQ. The CDR3 starts with the cysteine, ends with the phenylalanine, and has 15 residues. The entry retains the CDR3 DNA only, 45 bases that are in frame from base 1. Compared with germline, V lacks 0 bases and J lacks 5 bases; bases without a gene match: 7.